This entry describes one T cell receptor (beta chain). The target antigen is unknown. Naive CD8 populations comprised CD45RO-negative cells positively selected for CCR7, excluding terminally differentiated effector memory CD45RA+ cells. Donation came from healthy HIV-negative adults that had no recent acute infections or vaccinations. Each replicate PCR on the sorted subsets used roughly 200 ng DNA (around 31,000 T cell genomes). Profiling relied on immunoSEQ multiplex PCR, and the TCRdb table lists in-frame clones only, not all of them. The sample yields 630,000 or so clones, 98% seen once. This sample is drawn from a study of shared clonotypes between healthy human individuals. Study background: Three plates each covered CD4 naive and memory; CD8 naive two, CD8 memory one. The study's findings and limits: Researchers found naive subsets generally carried larger estimated richness than memory subsets.

V was pared by 0 bases and J by 0 bases, with 1 base between. The CDR3 has 13 residues. CDR1 is SGHTS and CDR2 is YDEGEE in the germline V gene. The chain joins TRBV5-8 to TRBJ1-5; D uncertain. This clonotype was sampled from a man aged 30 to 39 in good health. The sample taken for sequencing was naive CD8+ T cells sorted from blood. CDR3 sequence reads: CASSLGSNQPQHF. CDR3 bases: TGTGCCAGCAGCTTGGGTAGCAATCAGCCCCAGCATTTT.